Described below is a single TCR beta chain sequence and its context. Using immunoSEQ multiplex PCR, the repertoire was profiled, and TCRdb retains in-frame clones only, with some absent. The sample contains 80,000 to 100,000 clones, about 92% of which appear only once. This sample is drawn from a study of T cell changes during pregnancy in multiple sclerosis. This CDR3 contains 11 residues. Trimming pared 7 bases from V and 6 bases from J, leaving 10 bases between. The germline V gene encodes CDR1 SGHRS and CDR2 YFSETQ. This chain joins TRBV5-1 and TRBJ1-2; no definite D call. The TCR was taken from a female donor with multiple sclerosis, enrolled in a pregnancy study. Sequenced here: peripheral blood, sampled in the first trimester of pregnancy. The chain's CDR3 is CASGLGDGYTF. CDR3 DNA: TGCGCCAGCGGCCTCGGGGATGGCTACACCTTC.